The 21 T cell receptor beta chains given below trace back to one sample, sequenced in a study of immune evolution from preneoplasia to lung adenocarcinoma. Profiled with immunoSEQ multiplex PCR; TCRdb holds only in-frame clones, not every one. The sample lists about 11,000 clones, approximately 80% occurring once. The source material was FFPE normal lung tissue adjacent to the tumor. The receptors come from a person aged 55 to 69 with lung adenocarcinoma. Some clones in this sample may be carry-over from other donors' samples.

This clone appeared once. This chain joins TRBV6-5 and TRBJ2-1; weak D call: TRBD1 (6 bases). The V gene lost 2 bases and the J gene lost 10 bases, with 12 bases spanning the gap. CDR1 and CDR2 (germline): MNHEY, SVGAGI. The length of the CDR3 is 13 residues. This chain's CDR3 is CASSYLGQGEQFF. In DNA, the CDR3 is TGTGCCAGCAGTTACCTGGGGCAGGGGGAGCAGTTCTTC.

The chain recombines TRBV7-2 with TRBJ2-7, with TRBD1 identical over 9 bases. Germline-derived CDR1 and CDR2 are SGHTA and FQGNSA. The ends lost 2 bases at V and 11 bases at J; junction bases unmatched: 7. The CDR3 extends over 13 amino acids. The CDR3 DNA reads TGTGCCAGCAGCTTAAGTCCCGGGACAGGGAAGTACTTC. The encoded protein is CASSLSPGTGKYF.

The sample holds a few counts of this clone. This chain links TRBV6-1 with TRBJ2-2, with 12 bases identical to TRBD2. The V gene end was trimmed by 1 base and the J gene end by 4 bases; junction bases not matched to a gene: 1. This CDR3 is 16 amino acids long. Looked up from germline, CDR1 is MNHNS and CDR2 is SASEGT. The CDR3 loop reads CASSEVLAGGTGELFF. In DNA, the CDR3 is TGTGCCAGCAGTGAAGTACTAGCGGGAGGCACCGGGGAGCTGTTTTTT.

The chain couples TRBV11-2 to TRBJ2-7; 9 nucleotides align to TRBD2. Germline trimming cut 3 bases from V and 2 bases from J; bases unmatched to any gene: 17. Per the germline V gene, CDR1 is SGHAT and CDR2 is FQNNGV. CDR3 length equals 19 residues. The CDR3 coding sequence is TGTGCCAGCAGCTTGAGGTCGGGTAGCGGGGGCGTGTCGCCCTACGAGCAGTACTTC. This codes for CASSLRSGSGGVSPYEQYF.

The chain uses TRBV16 and TRBJ1-5; D uncertain. This CDR3 spans 14 amino acids. The V gene lost 2 bases and the J gene lost 4 bases, with 9 bases spanning the gap. Germline V gene data show CDR1 as KGHSY and CDR2 as FQNENV. The CDR3 reads CASSQVGGNQPQHF. The DNA of the CDR3 is TGTGCCAGCAGCCAAGTAGGTGGGAATCAGCCCCAGCATTTT.

The chain couples TRBV13 to TRBJ2-1; D possibly corresponds to TRBD1 (5 bases). Germline-derived CDR1 and CDR2 are PRHDT and FYEKMQ (reference sequence). V shed 2 bases and J shed 5 bases, with 16 bases lying between them. CDR3 length equals 16 residues. CDR3 in amino acids: CASSLFLRQGHNEQFF. The CDR3 DNA is TGTGCCAGCAGCTTATTCCTGCGGCAGGGCCACAATGAGCAGTTCTTC. Together with reference TRBV13 and TRBJ2-1, the CDR3 gives the full variable domain: AAGVIQSPRHLIKEKRETATLKCYPIPRHDTVYWYQQGPGQDPQFLISFYEKMQSDKGSIPDRFSAQQFSDYHSELNMSSLELGDSALYFCASSLFLRQGHNEQFFGPGTRLTVL.

This clone occurred once. The rearrangement uses TRBV29-1 and TRBJ2-7; TRBD2 agrees at 14 bases. The CDR3 spans 12 residues. Trimming at V came to 7 bases and at J to 8 bases, leaving 4 bases not matched to a gene. Germline V gene sequence: CDR1 SQVTM, CDR2 ANQGSEA. CDR3 sequence reads: CSAGLAGGKQYF. In DNA form, the CDR3 reads TGCAGCGCAGGACTAGCGGGAGGAAAGCAGTACTTC.

The V call is TRBV29-1, the J call TRBJ2-1, with D possibly matching TRBD2 (5 bases). Trimming cost V 7 bases and J 10 bases, with 14 bases left between them. The CDR3 has 11 residues. Per germline, CDR1 SQVTM and CDR2 ANQGSEA. CDR3 sequence reads: CSASDRGEQFF. CDR3 bases: TGCAGCGCTTCGGACCGCGGGGAGCAGTTCTTC.

This chain connects TRBV27 to TRBJ2-2; D is ambiguous. Germline V gene lookup returns CDR1 MNHEY and CDR2 SMNVEV (reference sequence). V lost 3 bases and J lost 3, with 8 bases in between. The CDR3 is 14 amino acids. CDR3 nucleotides: TGTGCCAGCAGTTTCCTCGGGTACACCGGGGAGCTGTTTTTT. Translated, it gives CASSFLGYTGELFF.

The chain carries TRBV7-8 and TRBJ2-1; 13 bases align to TRBD2. The V and J ends lost 2 bases and 4 bases, in that order; junction bases with no gene match: 5. Germline loops: CDR1 SGHVS, CDR2 FQNEAQ. This CDR3 has 17 amino acids. The CDR3 is CASSLPRTSGSYNEQFF. The CDR3, as DNA: TGTGCCAGCAGCTTACCCCGGACTAGCGGGAGTTACAATGAGCAGTTCTTC.

This sequence joins TRBV28 and TRBJ1-1; the D gene is possibly TRBD1 (6 bases). Trimming stripped 6 bases from V and 5 bases from J, with 16 bases between. Germline loops: CDR1 MDHEN, CDR2 SYDVKM. This CDR3 region has 14 residues. DNA of the CDR3: TGTGCCAGCAGCCTCCTCGGACAGATAACTGAAGCTTTCTTT. Protein sequence: CASSLLGQITEAFF.

V is TRBV5-4 and J is TRBJ2-3, with D unclear. CDR3 length equals 13 residues. The germline CDR1 and CDR2 sequences are SGHNT and YYREEE (reference sequence). V lost 4 bases, J lost 0 bases, and 6 bases lay in between. CDR3 sequence reads: CASSKDSTDTQYF. The CDR3 nucleotides are TGTGCCAGCAGCAAAGACAGCACAGATACGCAGTATTTT. Full variable domain (outside the CDR3, taken from reference TRBV5-4 and TRBJ2-3): ETGVTQSPTHLIKTRGQQVTLRCSSQSGHNTVSWYQQALGQGPQFIFQYYREEENGRGNFPPRFSGLQFPNYSSELNVNALELDDSALYLCASSKDSTDTQYFGPGTRLTVL.

The V call is TRBV9, the J call TRBJ2-2, with D tentatively TRBD2 (6 bases). Trimming stripped 0 bases from V and 1 base from J, with 10 bases between. Germline values: CDR1 SGDLS, CDR2 YYNGEE. This CDR3 is built from 16 residues. CDR3 loop: CASSVGRAQNTGELFF. The CDR3 nucleotides are TGTGCCAGCAGCGTAGGGAGGGCCCAGAACACCGGGGAGCTGTTTTTT.

This sequence joins TRBV15 and TRBJ2-2; no clear D gene. Germline V gene sequence: CDR1 LNHNV, CDR2 YYDKDF (reference sequence). V was trimmed by 0 bases and J by 1 base, leaving 9 bases between them. The CDR3 spans 16 residues. The DNA of the CDR3 is TGTGCCACCAGCAGAGATAGGTCGCAGAACACCGGGGAGCTGTTTTTT. Protein product: CATSRDRSQNTGELFF.

The chain uses TRBV5-1 and TRBJ2-7, with D hard to call. Trimming left V 0 bases short and J 5 bases short, with 6 bases between. The CDR3 contains 12 residues. Germline V lookup: CDR1 SGHRS, CDR2 YFSETQ. The CDR3 region is CASSLVADEQYF. The CDR3 DNA reads TGCGCCAGCAGCTTGGTGGCAGACGAGCAGTACTTC.

The chain joins TRBV5-4 to TRBJ2-2; 7 nucleotides agree with TRBD2. The length of the CDR3 is 15 residues. The germline CDR1 and CDR2 sequences are SGHNT and YYREEE (reference sequence). The V and J ends lost 3 bases and 7 bases, in that order; junction bases with no gene match: 9. This CDR3 is CASSWQTSLGGELFF. CDR3 in DNA: TGTGCCAGCAGCTGGCAGACTAGCCTGGGCGGGGAGCTGTTTTTT.

The chain is built from TRBV5-1 and TRBJ2-7; no reliable D call. CDR1 and CDR2 (germline): SGHRS, YFSETQ. The CDR3 consists of 14 residues. Trimming took off 2 bases at V and 5 bases at J, with 14 bases between the two ends. CDR3 protein: CASSLGQRTHEQYF. The CDR3 region has the DNA TGCGCCAGCAGCTTAGGGCAGAGGACCCACGAGCAGTACTTC.

The V gene is TRBV7-9, the J gene TRBJ1-5; TRBD1 agrees at 7 bases. The J segment lost 6 bases and the V segment lost 5 bases, leaving 7 bases of the junction unmatched. In germline, CDR1 is SEHNR, CDR2 FQNEAQ (reference sequence). The CDR3 covers 14 residues. This CDR3 reads CASSRTGETQPQHF. DNA for the CDR3: TGTGCCAGCAGCCGAACAGGGGAGACTCAGCCCCAGCATTTT.

The chain has TRBV13 and TRBJ1-1; D not resolved. CDR1 is PRHDT, CDR2 FYEKMQ, per germline (reference sequence). V was clipped by 8 bases and J by 3 bases, with 16 bases between them. The CDR3 has 14 amino acids. The CDR3 reads CASGLRRSDTEAFF. Written as DNA, the CDR3 is TGTGCCAGCGGCCTTAGGCGGAGCGACACTGAAGCTTTCTTT.

The CDR3 loop is CASSFYRDVGQYF. DNA of the CDR3: TGTGCCAGCAGCTTTTACAGGGACGTCGGGCAGTACTTC. The genes are TRBV7-2 and TRBJ2-7, with D perhaps matching TRBD1 (6 bases). Trimming left V 3 bases short and J 9 bases short, with 15 bases between. Germline V CDR1 and CDR2: SGHTA, FQGNSA. This CDR3 has 13 amino acids.

This rearrangement joins TRBV29-1 to TRBJ1-1; D unclear. The germline gives CDR1 SQVTM, CDR2 ANQGSEA. This CDR3 is built from 13 residues. Trimming shortened V by 7 bases and J by 4 bases, and 16 bases separated the two germline ends. CDR3 protein: CSGGRGERTEAFF. The DNA of the CDR3 is TGCAGCGGAGGCCGGGGTGAGCGCACTGAAGCTTTCTTT.